The clone carrying this TCR beta chain was picked up many times. The target antigen is unknown. The entry originates in a study of T-cell reconstitution after alpha-beta-depleted transplantation in children. Whole-study results and caveats: Where alpha-beta T cells came from about two months after transplant was reportedly several hundred expanded graft clones. Fresh T-cell production supplied most of the T-cell counts and diversity seen one year after transplant. Several patients had high TCRbeta diversity at day 60; it came from surviving recipient T cells and thymic progenitors.

Preparation of the TCRbeta library used unique molecular identifiers. TCRdb independently ran MiXCR on the PCR reads; one entry per CDR3 protein. The table lists about 260,000 distinct CDR3 sequences, 11% of them singletons. V shed 5 bases, J shed 3 bases, and the junction held 10 bases outside the gene matches. This CDR3 is 16 amino acids long. The germline V gene has CDR1 SGHTA and CDR2 FQGTGA. The V gene is TRBV7-3, the J gene TRBJ1-5, with TRBD1 identical over 7 bases. The TCR was taken from a male patient aged 2-15 years who had a stem cell transplant for chronic granulomatous disease, so the T cells may come from the graft donor. The source was peripheral blood, collected 180 days after TCRalphabeta/CD19-depleted stem cell transplant. The CDR3 loop is CASSASGTANNQPQHF. Here the CDR3 DNA reads TGTGCCAGCAGCGCCTCCGGGACAGCAAACAATCAGCCCCAGCATTTT.